The 19 T cell receptor beta chains in this list originate from one sample, sequenced in a study of T cells expressing NK-cell markers. TCRdb re-called the 5' RACE reads, yielding one record per CDR3 amino acid sequence without DNA. The sample's table shows 150,000 or so distinct CDR3 sequences. The sequencing input was blood T cells: a sorted CD56 or NKG2C T cell subset, CD4+ or CD8+ T cells, or bulk PBMC T cells (not recorded which). Receptors originate from a woman in her forties or fifties in good health.

This sequence joins TRBV23-1 and TRBJ2-7. TRBV23-1 qualifies as an ORF whose function is uncertain. This CDR3 region has 14 residues. The CDR3 spells CASSLTHVGYEQYF.

This chain uses TRBV9 with TRBJ2-1; TCRdb calls TRBD2, which cannot be checked without DNA. Looked up from germline, CDR1 is SGDLS and CDR2 is YYNGEE. The length of the CDR3 is 15 residues. This chain's CDR3 is CASSDLAGPYNEQFF.

The rearrangement joins TRBV29-1 to TRBJ2-4; TCRdb names TRBD2, which stays unverified in the absence of DNA. The CDR3 consists of 13 residues. Germline CDR1 SQVTM, CDR2 ANQGSEA. The CDR3 spells CSVHWAGKNIQYF.

The V gene is TRBV7-9, the J gene TRBJ2-2. The CDR3 contains 11 residues. Per germline, CDR1 SEHNR and CDR2 FQNEAQ (reference sequence). The CDR3 loop is CASWDTGELFF.

V is TRBV5-4 and J is TRBJ2-1; TCRdb proposes TRBD2, but this gene call is untestable without DNA. This CDR3 is 13 amino acids long. Germline V CDR1 and CDR2: SGHNT, YYREEE (reference sequence). The chain's CDR3 is CASSFRLPSEQFF.

The CDR3 region is CASSLRPGNEQFF. V and J are TRBV11-2 and TRBJ2-1. Germline V gene lookup returns CDR1 SGHAT and CDR2 FQNNGV. The CDR3 is 13 amino acids.

CDR3 sequence reads: CASSLIVGLVAEAFF. This chain connects TRBV7-9 to TRBJ1-1; TCRdb's D call of TRBD1 is untestable without DNA. CDR1 and CDR2 (germline): SEHNR, FQNEAQ (reference sequence). The CDR3 length is 15 residues.

The chain recombines TRBV3-1 with TRBJ2-5; TCRdb lists TRBD2, though no DNA is available to test this call. CDR3 length equals 19 residues. Germline lookup yields CDR1 LGHDT and CDR2 YNNKEL (reference sequence). The CDR3 loop reads CASSAQFGTSGRWQETQYF.

This chain joins TRBV29-1 and TRBJ2-7; no DNA is available, so the TRBD1 call from TCRdb remains unchecked. Germline loops: CDR1 SQVTM, CDR2 ANQGSEA. The CDR3 covers 14 residues. CDR3 region: CSVLDLRDSYEQYF.

This chain links TRBV29-1 with TRBJ2-5. Germline assignment: CDR1 SQVTM and CDR2 ANQGSEA. CDR3 length: 12 residues. This CDR3 is CSAWTLEETQYF.

The chain recombines TRBV7-9 with TRBJ2-7; TCRdb reports TRBD2, a call that lacks DNA to check it against. There are 13 residues in the CDR3. The germline gives CDR1 SEHNR, CDR2 FQNEAQ (reference sequence). The CDR3 is CASSLGEGYEQYF. Based on the CDR3 plus reference TRBV7-9 and TRBJ2-7, the full variable domain is DTGVSQNPRHKITKRGQNVTFRCDPISEHNRLYWYRQTLGQGPEFLTYFQNEAQLEKSRLLSDRFSAERPKGSFSTLEIQRTEQGDSAMYLCASSLGEGYEQYFGPGTRLTVT.

The chain links TRBV7-7 to TRBJ2-1; the D call of TRBD1 rests on TCRdb alone, since no DNA is present to check it. Germline V gives CDR1 SSHAT, CDR2 FNYEAQ (reference sequence). The CDR3 has 14 residues. The CDR3 reads CASTPFQGDNEQFF.

The J gene is TRBJ2-3, the V gene TRBV29-1; with no DNA, the TCRdb D assignment of TRBD2 cannot be verified. Germline loops: CDR1 SQVTM, CDR2 ANQGSEA. The CDR3 is 17 residues long. The chain's CDR3 is CSVEDPRTSGNTDTQYF.

The chain combines TRBV12-3 or TRBV12-4 with TRBJ1-4. This CDR3 is built from 14 residues. The CDR3 reads CASSPYTDNEKLFF.

The rearrangement links TRBV7-6 to TRBJ2-7. CDR1 and CDR2 from the germline V gene are SGHVS and FNYEAQ. The CDR3 sequence is 12 residues long. CDR3 in amino acids: CASSLVTNEQYF.

The J gene is TRBJ2-4, the V gene TRBV4-1; the TRBD2 assignment by TCRdb is unverifiable without DNA. This CDR3 comprises 18 residues. CDR1 and CDR2 from the germline V gene are MGHRA and YSYEKL. The CDR3 reads CASSPADLAGGPGNIQYF.

The chain carries TRBV29-1 and TRBJ1-4; the TCRdb D gene call, TRBD1, has no DNA to confirm it. This CDR3 is built from 12 residues. Germline values: CDR1 SQVTM, CDR2 ANQGSEA. The CDR3 spells CSVVWQGAELFF.

The chain employs TRBV28 and TRBJ2-1. Germline V lookup: CDR1 MDHEN, CDR2 SYDVKM. CDR3 size: 14 residues. The CDR3 sequence is CASAGQVRYNEQFF.

The chain combines TRBV5-4 with TRBJ1-3. Germline V gene sequence: CDR1 SGHNT, CDR2 YYREEE (reference sequence). The CDR3 runs 14 residues. The CDR3 is CASRYSPSGNTIYF.